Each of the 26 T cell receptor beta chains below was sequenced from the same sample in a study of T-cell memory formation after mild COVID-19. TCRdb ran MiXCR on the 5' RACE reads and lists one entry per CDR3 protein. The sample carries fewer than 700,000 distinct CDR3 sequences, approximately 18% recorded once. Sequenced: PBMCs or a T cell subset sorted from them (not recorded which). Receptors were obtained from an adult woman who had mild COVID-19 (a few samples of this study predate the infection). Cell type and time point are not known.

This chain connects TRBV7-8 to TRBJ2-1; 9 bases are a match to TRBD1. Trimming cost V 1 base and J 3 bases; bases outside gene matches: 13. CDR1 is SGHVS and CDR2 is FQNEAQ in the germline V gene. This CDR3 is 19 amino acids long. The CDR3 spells CASSLVRDRANAIYNEQFF. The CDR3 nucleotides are TGTGCCAGCAGCTTAGTAAGGGACAGGGCGAACGCAATCTACAATGAGCAGTTCTTC.

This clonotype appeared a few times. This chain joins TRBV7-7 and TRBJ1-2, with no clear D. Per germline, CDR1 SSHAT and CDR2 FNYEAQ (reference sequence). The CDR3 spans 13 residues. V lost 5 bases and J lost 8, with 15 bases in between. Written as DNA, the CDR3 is TGTGCCAGCAGCCCCGACGGGATCGGCGGCTACACCTTC. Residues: CASSPDGIGGYTF.

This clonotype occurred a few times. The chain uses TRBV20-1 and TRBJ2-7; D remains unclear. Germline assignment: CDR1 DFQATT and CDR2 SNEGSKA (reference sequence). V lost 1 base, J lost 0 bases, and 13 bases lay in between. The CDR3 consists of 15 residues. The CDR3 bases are TGCAGTGCTAGAGCCCTAAGCAAGAGCTCCTACGAGCAGTACTTC. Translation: CSARALSKSSYEQYF.

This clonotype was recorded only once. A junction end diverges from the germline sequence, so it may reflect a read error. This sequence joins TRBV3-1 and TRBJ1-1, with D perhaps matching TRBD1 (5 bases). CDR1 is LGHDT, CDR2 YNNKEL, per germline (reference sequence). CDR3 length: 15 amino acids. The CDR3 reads CASSQDPGLRTEAFF. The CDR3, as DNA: TGTGCTAGCAGCCAAGATCCGGGGCTGAGGACTGAAGCTTTCTTT.

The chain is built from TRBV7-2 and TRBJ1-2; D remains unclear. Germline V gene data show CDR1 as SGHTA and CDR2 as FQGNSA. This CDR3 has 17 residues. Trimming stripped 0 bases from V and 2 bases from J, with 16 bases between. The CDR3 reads CASSLAGSFGRNYGYTF. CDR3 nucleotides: TGTGCCAGCAGCTTAGCAGGCTCTTTTGGGCGGAACTATGGCTACACCTTC.

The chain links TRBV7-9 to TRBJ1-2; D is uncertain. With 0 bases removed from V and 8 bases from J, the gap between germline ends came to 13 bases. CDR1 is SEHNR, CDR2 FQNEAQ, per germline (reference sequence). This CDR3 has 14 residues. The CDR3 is CASSLAGRGGGYTF. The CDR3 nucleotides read TGTGCCAGCAGCTTAGCGGGCCGGGGAGGAGGCTACACCTTC.

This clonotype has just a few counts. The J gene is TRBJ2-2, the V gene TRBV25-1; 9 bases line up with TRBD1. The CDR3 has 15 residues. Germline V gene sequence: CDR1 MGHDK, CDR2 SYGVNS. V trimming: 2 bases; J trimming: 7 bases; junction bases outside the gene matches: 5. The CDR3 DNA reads TGTGCCAGCAGTGAAACAGGGGGCAAGGGCGGGGAGCTGTTTTTT. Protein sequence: CASSETGGKGGELFF.

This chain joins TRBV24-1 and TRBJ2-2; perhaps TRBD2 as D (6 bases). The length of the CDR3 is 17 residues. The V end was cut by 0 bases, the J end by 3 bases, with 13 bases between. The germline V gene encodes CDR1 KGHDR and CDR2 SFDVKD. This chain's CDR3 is CATSDLHRGIDTGELFF. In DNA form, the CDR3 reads TGTGCCACCAGTGATTTGCATCGCGGGATTGACACCGGGGAGCTGTTTTTT.

CDR3: CAISDLSGVGTYNEQFF. The CDR3, as DNA: TGTGCCATCAGTGATCTGAGCGGCGTGGGTACATACAATGAGCAGTTCTTC. The gene calls are TRBV10-3 and TRBJ2-1; TRBD2 might be the D (5 bases). The V end lost 3 bases, the J end lost 4 bases, and 19 bases lay between the germline ends. CDR3 length equals 17 residues. Germline values: CDR1 ENHRY, CDR2 SYGVKD.

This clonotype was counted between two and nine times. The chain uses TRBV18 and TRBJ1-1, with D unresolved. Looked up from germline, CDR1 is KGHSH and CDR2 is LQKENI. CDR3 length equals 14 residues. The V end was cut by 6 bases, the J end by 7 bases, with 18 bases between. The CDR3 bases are TGTGCCAGCTCGGCTGACAAGCTCTCCTATGAAGCTTTCTTT. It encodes CASSADKLSYEAFF.

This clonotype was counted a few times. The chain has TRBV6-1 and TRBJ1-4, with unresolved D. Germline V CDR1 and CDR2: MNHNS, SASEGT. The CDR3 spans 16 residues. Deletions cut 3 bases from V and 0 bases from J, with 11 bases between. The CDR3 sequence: CASSEAGGATNEKLFF. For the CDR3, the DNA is TGTGCCAGCAGTGAGGCTGGTGGGGCAACTAATGAAAAACTGTTTTTT.

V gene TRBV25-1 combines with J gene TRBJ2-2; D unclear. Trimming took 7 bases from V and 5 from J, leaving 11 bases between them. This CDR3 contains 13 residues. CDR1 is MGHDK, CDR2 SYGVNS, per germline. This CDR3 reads CASTVRDTGELFF. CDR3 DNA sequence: TGTGCCAGCACTGTTAGGGATACCGGGGAGCTGTTTTTT.

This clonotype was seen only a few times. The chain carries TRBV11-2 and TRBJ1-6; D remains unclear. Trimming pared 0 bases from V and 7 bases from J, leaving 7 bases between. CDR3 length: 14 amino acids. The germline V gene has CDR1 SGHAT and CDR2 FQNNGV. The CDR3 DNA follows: TGTGCCAGCAGCTTAGATCCTGGGAATTCACCCCTCCACTTT. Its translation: CASSLDPGNSPLHF.

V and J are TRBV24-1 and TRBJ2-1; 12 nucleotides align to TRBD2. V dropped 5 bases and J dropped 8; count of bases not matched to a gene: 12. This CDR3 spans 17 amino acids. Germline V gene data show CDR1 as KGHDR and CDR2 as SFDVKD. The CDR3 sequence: CATSALGLAGSPHEQFF. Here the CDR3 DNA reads TGTGCCACCAGTGCCCTAGGACTAGCGGGGTCCCCCCATGAGCAGTTCTTC.

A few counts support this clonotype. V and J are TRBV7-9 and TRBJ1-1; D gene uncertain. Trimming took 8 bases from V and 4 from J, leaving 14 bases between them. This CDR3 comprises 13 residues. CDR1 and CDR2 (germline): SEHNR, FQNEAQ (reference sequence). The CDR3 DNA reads TGTGCCAGCCTCGCTTCCTTGGGCACTGAAGCTTTCTTT. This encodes CASLASLGTEAFF.

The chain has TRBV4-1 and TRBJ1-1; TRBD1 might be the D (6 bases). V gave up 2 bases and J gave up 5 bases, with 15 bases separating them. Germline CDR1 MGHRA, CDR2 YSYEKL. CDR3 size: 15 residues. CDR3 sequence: CASSQSSRGWTEAFF. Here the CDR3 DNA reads TGCGCCAGCAGCCAATCCTCCAGGGGATGGACTGAAGCTTTCTTT.

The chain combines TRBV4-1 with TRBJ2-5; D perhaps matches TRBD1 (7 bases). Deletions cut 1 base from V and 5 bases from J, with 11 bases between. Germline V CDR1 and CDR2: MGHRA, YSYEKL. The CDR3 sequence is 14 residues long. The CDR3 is CASSQVQGGETQYF. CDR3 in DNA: TGCGCCAGCAGCCAAGTGCAGGGGGGCGAGACCCAGTACTTC.

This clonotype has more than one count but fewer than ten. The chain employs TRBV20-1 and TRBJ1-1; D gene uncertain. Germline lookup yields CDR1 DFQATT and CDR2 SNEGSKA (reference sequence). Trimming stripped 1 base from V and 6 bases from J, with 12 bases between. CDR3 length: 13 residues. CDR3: CSARGPGHAEAFF. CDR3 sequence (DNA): TGCAGTGCTAGAGGACCCGGGCACGCTGAAGCTTTCTTT.

CDR3 in amino acids: CATSRDVAHSSSGANVLTF. The CDR3, as DNA: TGTGCCACCAGCAGAGACGTCGCCCATTCATCCTCTGGGGCCAACGTCCTGACTTTC. This chain joins TRBV15 and TRBJ2-6; D not certain. Germline V lookup: CDR1 LNHNV, CDR2 YYDKDF (reference sequence). CDR3 length equals 19 residues. The ends were cut back, 0 bases at V and 0 bases at J, with 15 bases in the middle. The variable domain in full, with the rest retrieved from reference TRBV15 and TRBJ2-6, is DAMVIQNPRYQVTQFGKPVTLSCSQTLNHNVMYWYQQKSSQAPKLLFHYYDKDFNNEADTPDNFQSRRPNTSFCFLDIRSPGLGDTAMYLCATSRDVAHSSSGANVLTFGAGSRLTVL.

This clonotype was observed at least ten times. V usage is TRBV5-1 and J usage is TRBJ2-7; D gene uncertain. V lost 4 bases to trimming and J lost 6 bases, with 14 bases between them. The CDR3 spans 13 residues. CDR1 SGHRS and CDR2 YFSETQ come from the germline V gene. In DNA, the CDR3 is TGCGCCAGCAGCCTAGAATCATCAGTCGAGCAGTACTTC. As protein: CASSLESSVEQYF.

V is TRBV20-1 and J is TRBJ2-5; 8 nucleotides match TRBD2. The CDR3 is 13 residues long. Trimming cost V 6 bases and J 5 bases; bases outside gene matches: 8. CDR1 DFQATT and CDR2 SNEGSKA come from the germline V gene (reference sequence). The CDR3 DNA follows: TGCAGTGCCCCAGCGGGAGCGGAGGAGACCCAGTACTTC. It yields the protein CSAPAGAEETQYF.

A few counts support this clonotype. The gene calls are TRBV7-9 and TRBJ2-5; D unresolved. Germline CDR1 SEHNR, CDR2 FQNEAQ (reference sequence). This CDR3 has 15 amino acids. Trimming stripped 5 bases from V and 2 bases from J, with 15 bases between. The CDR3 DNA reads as TGTGCCAGCAGCCCAGGACGGTCCACACAAGAGACCCAGTACTTC. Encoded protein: CASSPGRSTQETQYF.

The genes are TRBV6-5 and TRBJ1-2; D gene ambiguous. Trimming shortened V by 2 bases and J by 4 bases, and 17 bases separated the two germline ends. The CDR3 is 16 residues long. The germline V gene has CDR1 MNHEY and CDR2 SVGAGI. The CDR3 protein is CASSYMDGSSLYGYTF. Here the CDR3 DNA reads TGTGCCAGCAGTTACATGGACGGAAGCAGCCTCTATGGCTACACCTTC.

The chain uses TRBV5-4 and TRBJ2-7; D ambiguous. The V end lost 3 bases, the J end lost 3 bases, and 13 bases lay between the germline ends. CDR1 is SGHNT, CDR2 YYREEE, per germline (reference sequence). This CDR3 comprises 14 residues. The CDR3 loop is CASSSSTTYYEQYF. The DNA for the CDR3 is TGTGCCAGCAGCTCGTCAACAACCTACTACGAGCAGTACTTC.

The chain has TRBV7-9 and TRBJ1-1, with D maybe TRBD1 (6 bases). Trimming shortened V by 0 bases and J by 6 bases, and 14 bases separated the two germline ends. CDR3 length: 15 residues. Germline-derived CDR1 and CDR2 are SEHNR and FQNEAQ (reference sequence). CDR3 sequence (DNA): TGTGCCAGCAGCTTAGCGTTGGGGGGCGTTTCTGAAGCTTTCTTT. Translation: CASSLALGGVSEAFF.

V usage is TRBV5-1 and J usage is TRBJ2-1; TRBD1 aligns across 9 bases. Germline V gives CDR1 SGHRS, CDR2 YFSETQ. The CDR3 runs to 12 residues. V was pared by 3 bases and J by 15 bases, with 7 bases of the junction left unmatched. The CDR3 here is CASSSLDRGRFF. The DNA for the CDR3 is TGCGCCAGCAGCTCCCTCGACAGGGGGAGGTTCTTC.